This TCR beta chain emerged from a study of OX40 agonist ivuxolimab in advanced cancers. Notes on the study in general: Expanded clones were, on average, more numerous in CD8+ T cells than in CD4+. Doses of 0.1 to 3.0 mg/kg were accompanied by clonal expansion of CD4+ and CD8+ blood T cells by week 6. Relatively little clonal expansion, among the lowest observed, appeared in partial responders at 0.1-3.0 mg/kg.

Concerning this clone: The antigen remains undetermined.

Repertoires were generated with immunoSEQ multiplex PCR, while TCRdb's copy carries only in-frame clones and drops some. Of approximately 80,000 clones in the sample, around 90% are singletons; the top ten hold almost 8.5%. This clonotype was sampled from an adult with an advanced solid tumor such as melanoma, head and neck, liver or kidney cancer. Specimen: CD4+ or CD8+ T cells sorted from blood, collected in a trial of the OX40 agonist ivuxolimab.

CDR3 region: CASSGGASYEQYF. The CDR3 coding sequence is TGTGCCAGCAGCGGGGGGGCCTCCTACGAGCAGTACTTC. The J gene is TRBJ2-7, the V gene TRBV28; 8 nucleotides align to TRBD2. V lost 6 bases, J lost 0 bases, and 1 base stayed unmatched. CDR1 MDHEN and CDR2 SYDVKM come from the germline V gene. The CDR3 consists of 13 residues.